This TCR beta chain came from a study of response to subunit inactivated influenza vaccine. TCRdb passed the RT-PCR reads through MiXCR, listing each CDR3 protein once. The profile shows approximately 230,000 distinct CDR3 sequences, 12% of them singletons. This clonotype appeared many times. The antigen is not known. Notes on the study in general: That few new T cells are recruited by each seasonal influenza vaccination was the authors' suggestion.

Per germline, CDR1 DFQATT and CDR2 SNEGSKA (reference sequence). There are 14 residues in the CDR3. The trim removed 1 base at V and 2 bases at J, leaving 4 bases unmatched. This receptor was identified in a man in his fifties who received an inactivated influenza vaccine. This chain connects TRBV20-1 to TRBJ2-7; the match to TRBD2 covers 8 bases. The input for sequencing was non-naive T cells sorted from PBMCs, taken around 14 days before vaccination. CDR3 nucleotide sequence: TGCAGTGCTAGAGGACTAGCGTCCCCCTACGAGCAGTACTTC. Translated: CSARGLASPYEQYF.